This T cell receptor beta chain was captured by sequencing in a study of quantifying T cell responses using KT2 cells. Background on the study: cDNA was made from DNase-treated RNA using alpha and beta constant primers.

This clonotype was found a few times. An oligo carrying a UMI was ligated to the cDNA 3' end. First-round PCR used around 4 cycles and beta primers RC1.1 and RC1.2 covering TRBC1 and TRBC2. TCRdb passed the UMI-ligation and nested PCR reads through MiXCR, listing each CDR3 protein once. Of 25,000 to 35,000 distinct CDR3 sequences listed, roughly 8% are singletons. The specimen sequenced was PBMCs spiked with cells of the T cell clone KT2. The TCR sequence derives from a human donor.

The CDR3 is CSALNRRSTDTQYF. The CDR3 DNA reads TGCAGTGCTCTAAATAGGCGGAGCACAGATACGCAGTATTTT. V usage is TRBV20-1 and J usage is TRBJ2-3, with unresolved D. This CDR3 is 14 amino acids long. Germline V gene sequence: CDR1 DFQATT, CDR2 SNEGSKA (reference sequence). Between the trimmed V and J ends, which lost 5 bases and 0 bases, there was a span of 12 bases.